This T cell receptor beta chain was captured by sequencing in a study of cytomegalovirus exposure and HLA in healthy donors. For the study at large: One earlier analysis, a look at approximately 180 million T cells, found around 110 million unique TCR beta sequences. Study-wide points: Within an earlier analysis, most TCR beta V segments proved productive either about 90% or about 30% of the time. A later analysis linked a missense DCLRE1C variant to TCR beta V- and J-gene trimming.

The CDR3 length is 15 residues. Trimming cost V 2 bases and J 4 bases, with 14 bases left between them. Germline values: CDR1 LGHNT, CDR2 FRNRAP. The PCR used 60 Vbeta and 13 Jbeta primers. Data came from immunoSEQ multiplex PCR; TCRdb stores just in-frame clones and leaves some out. The profile shows about 150,000 clones, roughly 77% of them singletons. For this clone: As yet, its antigen is unknown.

The donors were healthy bone marrow donors. The receptor's source is a man under 40 in good health and CMV-seropositive. V gene TRBV12-5 combines with J gene TRBJ1-2; D ambiguous. Sequencing input: PBMCs. The CDR3 is CASGLNRLSLYGYTF. For the CDR3, the DNA is TGTGCTAGTGGTTTGAATCGACTGTCCCTCTATGGCTACACCTTC.